This T cell receptor beta chain is from a study of cytomegalovirus exposure and HLA in healthy donors. Study observations and caveats: Sequencing depth across donors, presence/absence analyses assumed, was roughly uniform. Earlier analysis looked at TCR beta V segments, and most were productive about 90% or about 30% of the time.

Concerning this clone: Its antigen is undetermined.

Both 60 Vbeta primers and 13 Jbeta primers went into the PCR. Sequenced by immunoSEQ multiplex PCR; TCRdb stores in-frame clones only, minus some. The table shows roughly 160,000 clones, with approximately 88% occurring only once. Everyone who donated was a healthy bone marrow donor. This CDR3 comprises 15 residues. Germline V lookup: CDR1 GTSNPN, CDR2 SVGIG (reference sequence). Trimming cost V 2 bases and J 6 bases, with 17 bases left between them. Sequencing was performed on PBMCs. The J gene is TRBJ1-5, the V gene TRBV30; maybe TRBD1 (6 bases). This TCR was sampled from a woman aged 25-40 years in good health and CMV-seronegative. In nucleotides, the CDR3 is TGTGCCTGGAGTCCCGCGACAGGCATGGGTCAGCCCCAGCATTTT. This encodes CAWSPATGMGQPQHF.